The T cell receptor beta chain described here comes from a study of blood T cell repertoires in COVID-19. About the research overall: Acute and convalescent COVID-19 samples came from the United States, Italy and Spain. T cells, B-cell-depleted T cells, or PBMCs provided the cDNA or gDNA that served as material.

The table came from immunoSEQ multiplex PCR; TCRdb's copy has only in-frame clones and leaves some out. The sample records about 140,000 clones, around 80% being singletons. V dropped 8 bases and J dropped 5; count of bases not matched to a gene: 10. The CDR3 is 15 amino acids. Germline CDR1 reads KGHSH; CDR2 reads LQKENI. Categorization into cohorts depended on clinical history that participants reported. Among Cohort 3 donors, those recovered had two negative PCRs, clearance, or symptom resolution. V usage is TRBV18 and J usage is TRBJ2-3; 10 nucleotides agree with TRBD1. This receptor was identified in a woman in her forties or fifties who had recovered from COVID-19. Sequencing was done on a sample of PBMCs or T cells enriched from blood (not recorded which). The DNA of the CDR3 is TGTGCCAGCGTACACTTGGACAGGGGGAAAGATACGCAGTATTTT. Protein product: CASVHLDRGKDTQYF.